The 21 T cell receptor beta chains presented below share a single source sample, sequenced in a study of T cells in Graves' hyperthyroidism and ophthalmopathy. RNA transcripts gave rise to amplified TCR beta CDR3 regions. First-round RT-PCR with HTBI primers amplified the TCR CDR3 region. MiXCR was run by TCRdb on the multiplex PCR reads, yielding one entry per CDR3 protein. The sample gives 650,000 to 800,000 distinct CDR3 sequences, 45% of which show up once; under 8% is in the top ten. Sequenced sample: peripheral blood or thyroid tissue (not recorded which). All receptors derive from an adult man with Graves' disease, either hyperthyroidism or ophthalmopathy (not recorded which).

This chain joins TRBV7-9 and TRBJ1-1; the match to TRBD1 covers 7 bases. The CDR3 sequence is 15 residues long. Germline V gives CDR1 SEHNR, CDR2 FQNEAQ (reference sequence). V gave up 4 bases and J gave up 3 bases; unmatched junction bases: 8. The CDR3 DNA is TGTGCCAGCAGCTCATATAGGGGGCCGGACACTGAAGCTTTCTTT. Its translation is CASSSYRGPDTEAFF.

This clonotype was counted many times. The chain is built from TRBV7-3 and TRBJ1-6; weak D call: TRBD1 (6 bases). Germline CDR1 reads SGHTA; CDR2 reads FQGTGA. The CDR3 loop spans 14 amino acids. The V and J ends lost 3 bases and 7 bases respectively, with 10 bases between them. The CDR3 sequence: CASSFQGQNSPLHF. The CDR3 region has the DNA TGTGCCAGCAGCTTTCAGGGGCAGAATTCACCCCTCCACTTT.

The rearrangement joins TRBV7-9 to TRBJ1-1, with TRBD1 matching over 9 bases. The CDR3 is 15 residues long. CDR1 SEHNR and CDR2 FQNEAQ come from the germline V gene (reference sequence). V shed 5 bases, J shed 8 bases, and the junction held 12 bases outside the gene matches. DNA for the CDR3: TGTGCCAGCAGCGCCCGTCACAGGGGGCCTGGGGAAGCTTTCTTT. Its protein is CASSARHRGPGEAFF. Looking up the rest from reference TRBV7-9 and TRBJ1-1 gives the full variable domain: DTGVSQNPRHKITKRGQNVTFRCDPISEHNRLYWYRQTLGQGPEFLTYFQNEAQLEKSRLLSDRFSAERPKGSFSTLEIQRTEQGDSAMYLCASSARHRGPGEAFFGQGTRLTVV.

This sequence joins TRBV2 and TRBJ1-5; D gene ambiguous. CDR3 length: 12 residues. Germline CDR1 SNHLY, CDR2 FYNNEI. Trimming left V 2 bases short and J 6 bases short, with 5 bases between. CDR3 nucleotide sequence: TGTGCCAGCAGTGAACGCGTTCAGCCCCAGCATTTT. Translating it yields CASSERVQPQHF.

J is TRBJ2-7 and V is TRBV7-2; TRBD2 agrees at 10 bases. This CDR3 has 15 residues. Germline lookup yields CDR1 SGHTA and CDR2 FQGNSA. The trim removed 7 bases at V and 0 bases at J, leaving 6 bases unmatched. Written as DNA, the CDR3 is TGTGCCAGCATGGGGACTAGCGCGAGCTCCTACGAGCAGTACTTC. Translating gives CASMGTSASSYEQYF.

This clonotype occurred a few times. The chain combines TRBV7-8 with TRBJ2-7; D possibly corresponds to TRBD1 (6 bases). V was trimmed by 3 bases and J by 1 base, leaving 10 bases between them. The CDR3 is 14 residues long. CDR1 is SGHVS, CDR2 FQNEAQ, per germline. Written as DNA, the CDR3 is TGTGCCAGCAGCTTTTTTGGACAGTCCTACGAGCAGTACTTC. Translation gives CASSFFGQSYEQYF.

This clonotype was seen at least ten times. The rearrangement joins TRBV29-1 to TRBJ1-1; D gene ambiguous. The germline CDR1 and CDR2 sequences are SQVTM and ANQGSEA. The CDR3 runs 13 residues. Trimming removed 4 bases at V and 0 bases at J, with 9 bases between. CDR3 amino acids: CSVASTMNTEAFF. Here the CDR3 DNA reads TGCAGCGTTGCCTCAACTATGAACACTGAAGCTTTCTTT.

A remark on this clonotype: The DNA is left out, because the CDR3 cannot be placed on it with certainty; the CDR3 is given as TCRdb lists it. V is TRBV2 and J is TRBJ2-6; the table's D call, TRBD1, has no DNA check behind it. The CDR3 spans 18 amino acids, including both terminal residues. CDR1 is SNHLY, CDR2 FYNNEI, per germline. Here the CDR3 reads CASSRDRGKWRLWLHLRF.

The chain combines TRBV6-6 with TRBJ2-2, with 14 positions matching TRBD2. Germline V gene lookup returns CDR1 MNHNY and CDR2 SVGAGI (reference sequence). V shed 2 bases and J 1 base; nucleotides not matched to a gene: 0. The CDR3 covers 17 residues. CDR3: CASSYGTSGRNTGELFF. The CDR3 DNA reads as TGTGCCAGCAGTTACGGGACTAGCGGGAGGAACACCGGGGAGCTGTTTTTT.

Comments on this clonotype: This may stem from a read error, because a much larger clone lies one nucleotide away. The chain combines TRBV29-1 with TRBJ2-2; 9 nucleotides line up with TRBD1. Germline V lookup: CDR1 SQVTM, CDR2 ANQGSEA. The CDR3 covers 14 residues. J lost 5 bases, V lost 4 bases, and 5 bases had no gene match. The DNA of the CDR3 is TGCAGCGTTGGAAACAGGGGGCGGACCGGGGAGCTGTTTTTT. This encodes CSVGNRGRTGELFF.

This clonotype appeared once. This sequence joins TRBV7-2 and TRBJ2-7; TRBD1 aligns across 7 bases. V was clipped by 2 bases and J by 7 bases; unmatched bases: 11. The CDR3 spans 15 residues. CDR1 is SGHTA and CDR2 is FQGNSA in the germline V gene. Written as DNA, the CDR3 is TGTGCCAGCAGCTTACGGGGACAGATAAACGAAGAGCAGTACTTC. Protein product: CASSLRGQINEEQYF.

The chain has TRBV24-1 and TRBJ2-7; a possible D gene is TRBD2 (5 bases). The DNA end lines up better with TRBJ2-5; the J call may be wrong. This CDR3 comprises 14 residues. Germline loops: CDR1 KGHDR, CDR2 SFDVKD. Here the CDR3 DNA reads TGTGCCACCAGTGATGTGCCGGGACAAGAGACCCAGTACTTC. It encodes CATSDVPGQETQYF.

This clonotype was seen a handful of times. This chain links TRBV2 with TRBJ2-5; 11 nucleotides agree with TRBD2. The CDR3 sequence is 16 residues long. The ends lost 5 bases at V and 2 bases at J; junction bases unmatched: 7. The V gene's germline CDR1 is SNHLY and CDR2 FYNNEI. CDR3 loop: CASSSTTSGTQETQYF. CDR3 nucleotides: TGTGCCAGCAGTTCAACGACTAGCGGGACACAAGAGACCCAGTACTTC.

V gene TRBV2 combines with J gene TRBJ1-1; TRBD1 is a possible D gene (6 bases). Between the trimmed V and J ends, which lost 4 bases and 1 base, there was a span of 13 bases. From germline, CDR1 is SNHLY and CDR2 FYNNEI. The CDR3 extends over 15 amino acids. The CDR3 sequence is CASSVERTENTEAFF. DNA for the CDR3: TGTGCCAGCAGTGTTGAGCGGACAGAGAACACTGAAGCTTTCTTT.

This clonotype was seen only a few times. The chain employs TRBV20-1 and TRBJ2-7; TRBD2 aligns across 9 bases. CDR3 size: 15 residues. The germline V gene encodes CDR1 DFQATT and CDR2 SNEGSKA (reference sequence). V shed 0 bases, J shed 3 bases, and the junction held 6 bases outside the gene matches. CDR3 residues: CSARDRASGNYEQYF. CDR3 DNA sequence: TGCAGTGCTAGAGATCGGGCTAGCGGGAACTACGAGCAGTACTTC.

The CDR3: CSAGTGAREQYF. DNA of the CDR3: TGCAGTGCTGGGACAGGGGCTCGGGAGCAGTACTTC. The rearrangement links TRBV20-1 to TRBJ2-7; 10 bases line up with TRBD1. The CDR3 totals 12 residues. J lost 7 bases, V lost 5 bases, and 5 bases had no gene match. Germline CDR1 is DFQATT and CDR2 is SNEGSKA (reference sequence).

The chain couples TRBV11-3 to TRBJ2-5, with 8 bases matching TRBD2. This CDR3 contains 15 residues. Germline lookup yields CDR1 SGHNT and CDR2 YENEEA. V shed 0 bases and J 1 base; nucleotides not matched to a gene: 1. CDR3 bases: TGTGCCAGCAGCTTAGAACTAGCGGCCCAAGAGACCCAGTACTTC. This translates into CASSLELAAQETQYF.

The chain employs TRBV28 and TRBJ1-6; TRBD1 is a possible D gene (5 bases). V shed 10 bases and J shed 8 bases, with 18 bases lying between them. Germline CDR1 and CDR2: MDHEN and SYDVKM. The CDR3 runs to 14 residues. CDR3 sequence: CATETGTGDSPLHF. CDR3 in DNA: TGTGCCACAGAGACCGGGACGGGCGATTCACCCCTCCACTTT.

The V call is TRBV3-1, the J call TRBJ1-1, with D perhaps matching TRBD1 (6 bases). This CDR3 region has 14 residues. V lost 3 bases and J 3 bases, leaving 11 bases between the germline ends. Germline V gene data show CDR1 as LGHDT and CDR2 as YNNKEL (reference sequence). CDR3 DNA: TGTGCCAGCAGCCAGGGGGCGGGGGACACTGAAGCTTTCTTT. Protein sequence: CASSQGAGDTEAFF. Based on the CDR3 plus reference TRBV3-1 and TRBJ1-1, the full variable domain is DTAVSQTPKYLVTQMGNDKSIKCEQNLGHDTMYWYKQDSKKFLKIMFSYNNKELIINETVPNRFSPKSPDKAHLNLHINSLELGDSAVYFCASSQGAGDTEAFFGQGTRLTVV.

This clonotype was picked up many times. V is TRBV7-8 and J is TRBJ1-5, with D uncertain. Trimming took 5 bases from V and 1 from J, leaving 12 bases between them. The CDR3 covers 15 residues. Germline CDR1 SGHVS, CDR2 FQNEAQ. The CDR3 DNA reads TGTGCCAGCAGCCAACTCATGGGGAGCAATCAGCCCCAGCATTTT. This encodes CASSQLMGSNQPQHF.

The rearrangement joins TRBV10-3 to TRBJ1-5; perhaps TRBD1 as D (6 bases). Trimming pared 3 bases from V and 4 bases from J, leaving 10 bases between. Germline CDR1 and CDR2: ENHRY and SYGVKD. The CDR3 spans 14 residues. Here the CDR3 reads CAISEGGRNQPQHF. DNA of the CDR3: TGTGCCATCAGTGAAGGGGGGAGGAATCAGCCCCAGCATTTT.